These 9 T cell receptor beta chains share one sample of origin, sequenced in a study of T cells in Graves' hyperthyroidism and ophthalmopathy (dated by TCRdb to about 2019). Library method: multiplex PCR. Sequencing relied on an Illumina HiSeq 2000. TCR beta CDR3 regions were amplified from RNA transcripts. The TCR CDR3 was subjected to a first round of RT-PCR using the HTBI primer set and the Qiagen OneStep RT-PCR kit. TCRdb took the public reads, trimmed them with fastp at Q25, ran MiXCR for clone calling and kept in-frame beta chains. For every CDR3 protein sequence, its rows merge into one entry that carries the most common genes and DNA. This sample holds 380,000 or so distinct CDR3 sequences; over 11% were observed only once. The ten largest clones take up 20% to 25% of the sample. The sample comprised blood. These receptors all stem from a young woman with Graves' hyperthyroidism.

This clonotype was observed a few times. The chain couples TRBV18 to TRBJ2-4; D might be TRBD1 or TRBD2, each matching 6 bases. Germline values: CDR1 KGHSH, CDR2 LQKENI. V was shortened by 6 bases and J by 0 bases, with 18 bases between the two germline ends. CDR3 size: 17 residues. The CDR3 bases are TGTGCCAGCTCGCGGGACATGAGGACCCTAGCCAAAAACATTCAGTACTTC. Translated: CASSRDMRTLAKNIQYF.

In the case of this clonotype: A much more abundant neighbour one base away suggests this may be a read error. The J gene is TRBJ2-7, the V gene TRBV7-2, with TRBD1 as a possible D gene (5 bases). The CDR3 contains 13 residues. Germline CDR1 SGHTA, CDR2 FQGNSA. The CDR3 region has the DNA TGTGCCAGCAGCTTCCTCCAGGGAAGCGAGCGGTACTTC. Residues: CASSFLQGSERYF.

The chain is built from TRBV7-9 and TRBJ2-1; 7 bases map to TRBD2. The CDR3 spans 16 residues. Losses at the gene ends were 3 bases for V and 0 bases for J; bases not matched to a gene: 5. Germline CDR1 reads SEHNR; CDR2 reads FQNEAQ (reference sequence). The CDR3 protein is CASSFGGGASYNEQFF. The CDR3 region has the DNA TGTGCCAGCAGCTTTGGCGGGGGTGCCTCCTACAATGAGCAGTTCTTC.

The sample holds a few counts of this clonotype. J is TRBJ2-3 and V is TRBV28; no reliable D call. Between the trimmed V and J ends, which lost 6 bases and 11 bases, there was a span of 9 bases. The germline gives CDR1 MDHEN, CDR2 SYDVKM. The CDR3 spans 10 residues. The CDR3 coding sequence is TGTGCCAGCAGAGAGACTGAGCAGTATTTT. Its protein is CASRETEQYF.

This clonotype was detected ten times or more. This chain connects TRBV5-1 to TRBJ2-3; perhaps TRBD1 as D (5 bases). Trimming took 2 bases from V and 5 from J, leaving 18 bases between them. The germline gives CDR1 SGHRS, CDR2 YFSETQ. The CDR3 runs to 16 residues. The CDR3 nucleotides are TGCGCCAGCAGCTTAGGAATCGCGACAGAGGAAGATACGCAGTATTTT. It yields the protein CASSLGIATEEDTQYF.

This clonotype was recorded a few times. The CDR3 is CASTGTGAYEQYF. In DNA form, the CDR3 reads TGTGCCAGCACCGGGACAGGGGCCTACGAGCAGTACTTC. The chain combines TRBV6-2 or TRBV6-3 with TRBJ2-7; TRBD1 matches at 10 bases. Germline V lookup: CDR1 MNHEY, CDR2 SVGEGT. The CDR3 is 13 amino acids. V trimming: 7 bases; J trimming: 2 bases; junction bases outside the gene matches: 2.

The chain recombines TRBV29-1 with TRBJ2-3; possible D gene TRBD2, 5 bases. This CDR3 is 12 amino acids long. The V gene's germline CDR1 is SQVTM and CDR2 ANQGSEA. V lost 7 bases, J lost 4 bases, and 12 bases lay in between. The CDR3 is CSADFVADTQYF. Written as DNA, the CDR3 is TGCAGCGCGGACTTTGTAGCAGATACGCAGTATTTT.

This clonotype has at least ten counts. The rearrangement links TRBV9 to TRBJ2-5; D is possibly TRBD1 (6 bases). There are 13 residues in the CDR3. V was cut by 2 bases and J by 4 bases, with 9 bases left in between. Germline V lookup: CDR1 SGDLS, CDR2 YYNGEE. The CDR3 nucleotides read TGTGCCAGCAGCGTGTGGGACACAGAGACCCAGTACTTC. It yields the protein CASSVWDTETQYF.

This clonotype appeared many times. This chain connects TRBV7-8 to TRBJ1-5, with no clear D. The germline V gene has CDR1 SGHVS and CDR2 FQNEAQ. The CDR3 sequence is 15 residues long. V shed 4 bases and J shed 0 bases, with 10 bases lying between them. CDR3 amino acids: CASSSGSYSNQPQHF. The CDR3 nucleotides are TGTGCCAGCAGCTCTGGATCGTATAGCAATCAGCCCCAGCATTTT.